This entry lists 15 T cell receptor beta chains sequenced from one sample in a study of blood T cell repertoires in COVID-19. Clones were read by immunoSEQ multiplex PCR, and TCRdb kept only the in-frame ones, dropping some. The table has about 97,000 clones, approximately 85% seen once. Sequenced input: peripheral blood. These TCRs come from a man aged 40-49 years with active or convalescent COVID-19.

This chain uses TRBV5-4 with TRBJ1-6; D ambiguous. In germline, CDR1 is SGHNT, CDR2 YYREEE (reference sequence). V dropped 9 bases and J dropped 9 bases, with 19 bases sitting between them. This CDR3 contains 14 residues. Written as DNA, the CDR3 is TGTGCCACCCCAGGCAACACTCCCAGTTCACCCCTCCACTTT. This translates into CATPGNTPSSPLHF.

The chain joins TRBV7-2 to TRBJ1-5; D unresolved. Germline CDR1 reads SGHTA; CDR2 reads FQGNSA. Between the trimmed V and J ends, which lost 4 bases and 7 bases, there was a span of 14 bases. The CDR3 spans 14 residues. The CDR3: CASSSGQWEQPQHF. CDR3 nucleotides: TGTGCCAGCAGCTCGGGTCAGTGGGAGCAGCCCCAGCATTTT.

The chain links TRBV5-8 to TRBJ2-2; a possible D gene is TRBD1 (6 bases). The CDR3 extends over 16 amino acids. Trimming pared 4 bases from V and 1 base from J, leaving 14 bases between. The germline gives CDR1 SGHTS, CDR2 YDEGEE. The CDR3 spells CASSRDRTENTGELFF. The CDR3 bases are TGTGCCAGCAGCCGAGACCGGACAGAGAACACCGGGGAGCTGTTTTTT.

The chain couples TRBV5-6 to TRBJ1-2; D unresolved. V lost 4 bases and J 2 bases, leaving 6 bases between the germline ends. This CDR3 comprises 12 residues. Per the germline V gene, CDR1 is SGHDT and CDR2 is YYEEEE. As DNA, the CDR3 is TGTGCCAGCAGCCCCAGGAACTATGGCTACACCTTC. This codes for CASSPRNYGYTF.

This clone occurred a few times. The chain couples TRBV7-2 to TRBJ2-1, with 9 bases that match TRBD2. This CDR3 comprises 14 residues. V was pared by 3 bases and J by 5 bases, with 2 bases of the junction left unmatched. CDR1 and CDR2 (germline): SGHTA, FQGNSA. DNA for the CDR3: TGTGCCAGCAGCTTTAGCGGGGGTGACAATGAGCAGTTCTTC. It is translated as CASSFSGGDNEQFF. Full variable domain (outside the CDR3, taken from reference TRBV7-2 and TRBJ2-1): GAGVSQSPSNKVTEKGKDVELRCDPISGHTALYWYRQSLGQGLEFLIYFQGNSAPDKSGLPSDRFSAERTGGSVSTLTIQRTQQEDSAVYLCASSFSGGDNEQFFGPGTRLTVL.

This clone was seen a handful of times. This chain links TRBV5-1 with TRBJ2-1; 8 bases match TRBD2. The V gene end was trimmed by 7 bases and the J gene end by 7 bases; junction bases not matched to a gene: 13. The CDR3 has 15 residues. Germline V gene lookup returns CDR1 SGHRS and CDR2 YFSETQ. DNA for the CDR3: TGCGCCAGCGCCAACGGGGGCGGGGGGTGGAATGAGCAGTTCTTC. This gives the protein CASANGGGGWNEQFF.

The V and J genes are TRBV5-5 and TRBJ2-2; possible D gene TRBD2, 7 bases. The V end was cut by 1 base, the J end by 5 bases, with 12 bases between. The CDR3 has 15 amino acids. Germline CDR1 is SGHKS and CDR2 is YYEKEE (reference sequence). DNA of the CDR3: TGTGCCAGCAGCTTGACGGGGGGCCAGACCGGGGAGCTGTTTTTT. The encoded protein is CASSLTGGQTGELFF. The complete variable domain, with remaining parts taken from reference TRBV5-5 and TRBJ2-2, reads DAGVTQSPTHLIKTRGQQVTLRCSPISGHKSVSWYQQVLGQGPQFIFQYYEKEERGRGNFPDRFSARQFPNYSSELNVNALLLGDSALYLCASSLTGGQTGELFFGEGSRLTVL.

This clone came up a few times. V gene TRBV28 combines with J gene TRBJ1-6; the D is unclear. The CDR3 spans 18 residues. CDR1 is MDHEN and CDR2 is SYDVKM in the germline V gene. The V end was cut by 4 bases, the J end by 0 bases, with 16 bases between. CDR3 region: CASSSLVFQSSYNSPLHF. DNA of the CDR3: TGTGCCAGCAGTTCTCTAGTTTTCCAGAGCTCCTATAATTCACCCCTCCACTTT.

The chain has TRBV5-1 and TRBJ2-5, with 8 nucleotides matching TRBD1. The length of the CDR3 is 15 residues. Trimming at V came to 4 bases and at J to 5 bases, leaving 10 bases not matched to a gene. The germline V gene has CDR1 SGHRS and CDR2 YFSETQ. CDR3 DNA sequence: TGCGCCAGCAGCGCGAATCAGGGGGCAGGGGAGACCCAGTACTTC. Encoded protein: CASSANQGAGETQYF.

The chain's CDR3 is CASSQSSYEQYF. DNA for the CDR3: TGTGCCAGCAGCCAGTCGTCCTACGAGCAGTACTTC. The V gene is TRBV3-1 (or the pseudogene TRBV3-2), the J gene TRBJ2-7; D gene unclear. The germline gives CDR1 LGHDT, CDR2 YNNKEL (reference sequence). The CDR3 runs to 12 residues. Trimming took off 3 bases at V and 1 base at J, with 4 bases between the two ends.

This chain uses TRBV5-4 with TRBJ1-1, with D perhaps TRBD1 (5 bases). The CDR3 extends over 15 amino acids. V lost 1 base and J lost 5, with 15 bases in between. Germline-derived CDR1 and CDR2 are SGHNT and YYREEE (reference sequence). CDR3 coding DNA: TGTGCCAGCAGCTTGACCGTGGGTGGGGCTACTGAAGCTTTCTTT. Translating it yields CASSLTVGGATEAFF.

The chain joins TRBV6-5 to TRBJ2-5; the match to TRBD2 covers 7 bases. J lost 0 bases, V lost 0 bases, and 4 bases had no gene match. The CDR3 covers 16 residues. In germline, CDR1 is MNHEY, CDR2 SVGAGI. The CDR3 sequence: CASSYSKGRDQETQYF. CDR3 in DNA: TGTGCCAGCAGTTACTCCAAGGGGAGGGACCAAGAGACCCAGTACTTC.

This chain connects TRBV2 to TRBJ2-7; D perhaps matches TRBD1 (5 bases). V was trimmed by 8 bases and J by 2 bases, leaving 10 bases between them. Germline CDR1 and CDR2: SNHLY and FYNNEI. The CDR3 contains 12 residues. CDR3 sequence reads: CASVGDAYEQYF. The CDR3 region has the DNA TGTGCCAGCGTAGGGGATGCCTACGAGCAGTACTTC.

The chain couples TRBV4-1 to TRBJ2-7; tentatively, D is TRBD2 (6 bases). Germline CDR1 MGHRA, CDR2 YSYEKL. Trimming stripped 0 bases from V and 4 bases from J, with 16 bases between. This CDR3 contains 16 residues. The CDR3 DNA follows: TGCGCCAGCAGCCAAGATTCTGGGGGGAGAGGATACGAGCAGTACTTC. This codes for CASSQDSGGRGYEQYF.

The V gene is TRBV6-2 or TRBV6-3, the J gene TRBJ1-3; TRBD1 is a possible D gene (5 bases). Germline CDR1 MNHEY, CDR2 SVGEGT. The V and J ends lost 3 bases and 0 bases respectively, with 12 bases between them. The CDR3 is 16 residues long. CDR3 in DNA: TGTGCCAGCAGTTATCCGGGACTCATCTCTGGAAACACCATATATTTT. It codes for CASSYPGLISGNTIYF.